This TCR beta chain stems from a study of response to subunit inactivated influenza vaccine. With 3 bases removed from V and 4 bases from J, the gap between germline ends came to 12 bases. Germline assignment: CDR1 SGHDT and CDR2 YYEEEE. There are 14 residues in the CDR3. From the RT-PCR reads, TCRdb called clonotypes with MiXCR, one entry per CDR3 protein. The sample holds about half a million distinct CDR3 sequences, 6.5% to 8% seen once. The chain recombines TRBV5-6 with TRBJ2-3; D may be TRBD1 or TRBD2 (5 bases each). This receptor was taken from a man between 50 and 75 years old who received an inactivated influenza vaccine. Here the sequenced sample was PBMCs from blood, taken less than 30 months after vaccination. CDR3 coding DNA: TGTGCCAGCAGCTCCACGGTGGGGGCAGATACGCAGTATTTT. It specifies CASSSTVGADTQYF.